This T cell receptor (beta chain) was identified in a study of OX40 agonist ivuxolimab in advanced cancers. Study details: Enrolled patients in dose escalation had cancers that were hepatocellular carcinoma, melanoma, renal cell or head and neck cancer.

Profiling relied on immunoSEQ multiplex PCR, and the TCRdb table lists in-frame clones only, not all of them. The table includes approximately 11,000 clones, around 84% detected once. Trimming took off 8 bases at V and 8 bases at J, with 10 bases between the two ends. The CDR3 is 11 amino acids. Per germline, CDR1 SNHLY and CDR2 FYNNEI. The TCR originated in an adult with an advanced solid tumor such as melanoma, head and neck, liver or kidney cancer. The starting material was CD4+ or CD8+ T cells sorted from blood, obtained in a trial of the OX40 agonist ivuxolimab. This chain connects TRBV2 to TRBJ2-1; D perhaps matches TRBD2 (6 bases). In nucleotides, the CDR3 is TGTGCCAGCCCTAGCGACCATGAGCAGTTCTTC. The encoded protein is CASPSDHEQFF.